The 23 T cell receptor beta chains given below trace back to one sample, sequenced in a study of response to subunit inactivated influenza vaccine. TCRdb redid the calling of the RT-PCR reads with MiXCR, one entry per CDR3 protein. The sample records over 650,000 distinct CDR3 sequences, approximately 17% being singletons. This material consisted of PBMCs from blood, taken 5 days after vaccination. The receptor set was obtained from a man between 50 and 59 years old who received an inactivated influenza vaccine.

This sequence joins TRBV6-2 or TRBV6-3 and TRBJ2-1, with D perhaps matching TRBD2 (6 bases). V was shortened by 5 bases and J by 6 bases, with 17 bases between the two germline ends. This CDR3 has 15 amino acids. Germline CDR1 MNHEY, CDR2 SVGEGT. The CDR3, as DNA: TGTGCCAGCAGTGGATTTGGGGGGAGGACCAATGAGCAGTTCTTC. It is translated as CASSGFGGRTNEQFF.

This clonotype was found many times. The chain recombines TRBV6-5 with TRBJ1-4; D might be TRBD1 (6 bases). This CDR3 contains 14 residues. The germline V gene has CDR1 MNHEY and CDR2 SVGAGI. The ends were cut back, 2 bases at V and 4 bases at J, with 8 bases in the middle. The CDR3 DNA follows: TGTGCCAGCAGTTACGGACAGATTAATGAAAAACTGTTTTTT. Translated, it gives CASSYGQINEKLFF.

The chain links TRBV7-2 to TRBJ2-3; 8 bases are shared with TRBD2. Per the germline V gene, CDR1 is SGHTA and CDR2 is FQGNSA. Trimming at V came to 7 bases and at J to 0 bases, leaving 6 bases not matched to a gene. The CDR3 length is 15 residues. This chain's CDR3 is CASILAGTSTDTQYF. The DNA of the CDR3 is TGTGCCAGCATATTAGCGGGAACTAGCACAGATACGCAGTATTTT.

This clonotype was observed at least ten times. V gene TRBV27 combines with J gene TRBJ1-6, with TRBD1 matching over 8 bases. V shed 10 bases, J shed 5 bases, and the junction held 4 bases outside the gene matches. The CDR3 has 13 amino acids. Germline V gene sequence: CDR1 MNHEY, CDR2 SMNVEV (reference sequence). The CDR3 protein is CATTGGNNSPLHF. The CDR3, as DNA: TGTGCCACCACAGGGGGGAATAATTCACCCCTCCACTTT.

The chain employs TRBV7-2 and TRBJ1-1, with D perhaps matching TRBD1 (6 bases). V lost 0 bases to trimming and J lost 4 bases, with 15 bases between them. CDR3 size: 16 residues. The V gene's germline CDR1 is SGHTA and CDR2 FQGNSA. This chain's CDR3 is CASSLANRVLGTEAFF. The CDR3 coding sequence is TGTGCCAGCAGCTTAGCCAACAGGGTTTTGGGCACTGAAGCTTTCTTT.

CDR3 protein: CASSPDGHRRYGYTF. CDR3 coding DNA: TGTGCCAGCAGCCCAGACGGCCACAGGCGCTATGGCTACACCTTC. This chain uses TRBV12-3 or TRBV12-4 with TRBJ1-2; D may be TRBD1 (5 bases). The CDR3 runs 15 residues. V was trimmed by 6 bases and J by 4 bases, leaving 18 bases between them.

At least ten counts were recorded for this clonotype. Relative to the germline gene, one junction end is altered; a read error may explain this. The V and J genes are TRBV29-1 and TRBJ2-2; 8 bases are a match to TRBD1. The CDR3 runs to 13 residues. Germline-derived CDR1 and CDR2 are SQVTM and ANQGSEA. CDR3 nucleotides: TGCAGCGTTAAAGACAGGGGAGCCGGGGAGCTGTTTTTT. Protein sequence: CSVKDRGAGELFF.

This clonotype has just a few counts. The genes are TRBV10-1 and TRBJ2-2; 7 positions match TRBD1. The V gene's germline CDR1 is WNHNN and CDR2 SYGVQD (reference sequence). There are 16 residues in the CDR3. V shed 3 bases and J 3 bases; nucleotides not matched to a gene: 7. CDR3 nucleotides: TGCGCCAGCAGTGAAATTGAGGGGGCGGACACCGGGGAGCTGTTTTTT. The encoded protein is CASSEIEGADTGELFF.

The V call is TRBV18, the J call TRBJ1-1; no clear D gene. Germline CDR1 reads KGHSH; CDR2 reads LQKENI. CDR3 length equals 13 residues. The V and J ends lost 4 bases and 8 bases respectively, with 14 bases between them. CDR3 region: CASSLRTGYEAFF. CDR3 coding DNA: TGTGCCAGCTCACTAAGGACCGGATACGAAGCTTTCTTT.

The V and J genes are TRBV7-2 and TRBJ1-1; D remains unclear. There are 15 residues in the CDR3. V shed 7 bases and J shed 0 bases, with 15 bases lying between them. Germline V gives CDR1 SGHTA, CDR2 FQGNSA. The CDR3 region is CASTVSLPMNTEAFF. The CDR3 nucleotides read TGTGCCAGCACCGTCAGCCTTCCAATGAACACTGAAGCTTTCTTT.

This clonotype was seen a handful of times. V and J are TRBV15 and TRBJ2-1; D ambiguous. The V gene's germline CDR1 is LNHNV and CDR2 YYDKDF (reference sequence). This CDR3 has 15 amino acids. V was cut by 9 bases and J by 2 bases, with 17 bases left in between. DNA of the CDR3: TGTGCCACAGGCTTGAAGGCCACTCCCTACAATGAGCAGTTCTTC. It is translated as CATGLKATPYNEQFF.

This clonotype was counted ten times or more. V and J are TRBV7-2 and TRBJ2-2, with D possibly being TRBD2 (5 bases). V gave up 4 bases and J gave up 7 bases, with 13 bases separating them. The CDR3 has 14 amino acids. Looked up from germline, CDR1 is SGHTA and CDR2 is FQGNSA. CDR3 protein: CASSSPLASGELFF. In nucleotides, the CDR3 is TGTGCCAGCAGCTCCCCCCTAGCCAGCGGGGAGCTGTTTTTT.

The rearrangement joins TRBV18 to TRBJ2-1, with TRBD1 matching over 7 bases. This CDR3 has 15 amino acids. Trimming at V came to 6 bases and at J to 8 bases, leaving 13 bases not matched to a gene. The germline V gene has CDR1 KGHSH and CDR2 LQKENI. DNA for the CDR3: TGTGCCAGCTCCGCCGAGGGGGCGCAGCCGGATGAGCAGTTCTTC. It translates to CASSAEGAQPDEQFF.

This sequence joins TRBV6-1 and TRBJ1-5; TRBD1 agrees at 7 bases. With 4 bases clipped from V and 3 bases from J, the junction kept 9 bases outside the gene matches. Looked up from germline, CDR1 is MNHNS and CDR2 is SASEGT. The CDR3 is 16 amino acids. The DNA of the CDR3 is TGTGCCAGCAGTGGGCTGGGACAGCTGTCCAATCAGCCCCAGCATTTT. Translating it yields CASSGLGQLSNQPQHF.

This clonotype was counted ten times or more. The chain couples TRBV15 to TRBJ2-3, with D perhaps matching TRBD2 (5 bases). Germline V gene lookup returns CDR1 LNHNV and CDR2 YYDKDF (reference sequence). The CDR3 has 16 amino acids. V was pared by 0 bases and J by 3 bases, with 13 bases between. CDR3 amino acids: CATSRDGGVKTDTQYF. The DNA of the CDR3 is TGTGCCACCAGCAGAGACGGAGGTGTCAAGACAGATACGCAGTATTTT.

This clonotype was picked up a small number of times. The chain combines TRBV12-3 or TRBV12-4 with TRBJ2-2; 8 positions agree with TRBD2. V lost 6 bases and J lost 5; bases outside the gene matches: 20. This CDR3 is 19 amino acids long. The CDR3: CASSRTRKSGSSSTGELFF. The CDR3, as DNA: TGTGCCAGCAGCCGCACCAGGAAGAGCGGGAGTAGCTCAACCGGGGAGCTGTTTTTT.

In this sample, this clonotype turned up a few times. V is TRBV11-2 and J is TRBJ2-1; TRBD1 matches 9 bases. Germline V gene sequence: CDR1 SGHAT, CDR2 FQNNGV. Losses at the gene ends were 3 bases for V and 4 bases for J; bases not matched to a gene: 10. The CDR3 is 17 amino acids. CDR3 sequence reads: CASSLEGSGTGYNEQFF. The CDR3, as DNA: TGTGCCAGCAGCTTGGAGGGTTCCGGGACAGGGTACAATGAGCAGTTCTTC.

The CDR3 DNA follows: TGCGCCAGCAGCTTGGTGGACCGTCTCACCTACAATGAGCAGTTCTTC. As protein: CASSLVDRLTYNEQFF. The chain couples TRBV5-1 to TRBJ2-1; D not certain. Trimming shortened V by 0 bases and J by 2 bases, and 12 bases separated the two germline ends. The CDR3 consists of 16 residues. Germline values: CDR1 SGHRS, CDR2 YFSETQ.

The sample holds a few counts of this clonotype. V gene TRBV20-1 combines with J gene TRBJ2-5, with 8 bases identical to TRBD1. This CDR3 is built from 14 residues. Germline V lookup: CDR1 DFQATT, CDR2 SNEGSKA (reference sequence). J gave up 4 bases and V 0 bases, and 4 bases lay outside the gene matches. CDR3: CSARETGAPETQYF. As DNA, the CDR3 is TGCAGTGCTAGAGAGACAGGGGCCCCAGAGACCCAGTACTTC.

This clonotype was counted at least ten times. The chain carries TRBV6-1 and TRBJ1-2, with TRBD1 identical over 7 bases. V lost 4 bases to trimming and J lost 8 bases; unmatched junction nucleotides: 13. This CDR3 contains 15 residues. In germline, CDR1 is MNHNS, CDR2 SASEGT. The CDR3 region has the DNA TGTGCCAGCAGTGTTTCAGGGGGTGACAGCGGCGGCTACACCTTC. The encoded protein is CASSVSGGDSGGYTF.

The rearrangement joins TRBV20-1 to TRBJ1-2; D remains unclear. Trimming stripped 6 bases from V and 4 bases from J, with 15 bases between. This CDR3 contains 13 residues. The germline V gene has CDR1 DFQATT and CDR2 SNEGSKA (reference sequence). CDR3 sequence reads: CSARTPSGYGYTF. DNA for the CDR3: TGCAGTGCACGTACCCCCTCCGGCTATGGCTACACCTTC.

The chain links TRBV9 to TRBJ2-1; a possible D gene is TRBD1 (5 bases). V lost 4 bases, J lost 8 bases, and 19 bases lay in between. The CDR3 spans 15 residues. Germline-derived CDR1 and CDR2 are SGDLS and YYNGEE. DNA for the CDR3: TGTGCCAGCAGCCCCCGACTCCTCTCCAGGGATGAGCAGTTCTTC. It translates to CASSPRLLSRDEQFF. Full variable domain (remainder filled in from reference TRBV9 and TRBJ2-1): DSGVTQTPKHLITATGQRVTLRCSPRSGDLSVYWYQQSLDQGLQFLIQYYNGEERAKGNILERFSAQQFPDLHSELNLSSLELGDSALYFCASSPRLLSRDEQFFGPGTRLTVL.

This clonotype was seen ten or more times. The chain recombines TRBV18 with TRBJ1-1, with TRBD1 as a possible D gene (5 bases). Trimming cost V 3 bases and J 7 bases, with 9 bases left between them. The germline V gene encodes CDR1 KGHSH and CDR2 LQKENI. This CDR3 comprises 12 residues. CDR3 region: CASSPGTFEAFF. The CDR3 DNA is TGTGCCAGCTCACCGGGGACTTTTGAAGCTTTCTTT.